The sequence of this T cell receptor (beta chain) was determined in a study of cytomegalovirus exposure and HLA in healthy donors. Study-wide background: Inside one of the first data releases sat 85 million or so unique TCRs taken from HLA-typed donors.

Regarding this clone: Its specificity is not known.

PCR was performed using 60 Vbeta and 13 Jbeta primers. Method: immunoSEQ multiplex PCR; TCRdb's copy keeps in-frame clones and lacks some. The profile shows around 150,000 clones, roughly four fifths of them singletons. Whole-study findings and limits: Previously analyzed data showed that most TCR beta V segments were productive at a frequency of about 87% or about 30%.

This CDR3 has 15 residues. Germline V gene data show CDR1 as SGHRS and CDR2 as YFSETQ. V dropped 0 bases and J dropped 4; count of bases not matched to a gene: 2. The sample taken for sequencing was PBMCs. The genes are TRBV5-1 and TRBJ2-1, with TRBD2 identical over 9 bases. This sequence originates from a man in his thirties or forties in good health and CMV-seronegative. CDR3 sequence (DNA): TGCGCCAGCAGCTTGGAAAGCGGGAGGTACAATGAGCAGTTCTTC. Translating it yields CASSLESGRYNEQFF.